This T cell receptor (beta chain) was profiled in a study of blood T cell repertoires in COVID-19. For the study at large: Specimens from acute and convalescent COVID-19 originated in the United States, Italy and Spain. In each case, the material was cDNA or gDNA derived from T cells, B-cell-depleted T cells, or PBMCs.

The length of the CDR3 is 17 residues. Clones were sequenced by immunoSEQ multiplex PCR, and TCRdb holds only the in-frame ones, with some missing. The table shows 300,000 or so clones, with 88% occurring only once. The chain carries TRBV21-1 and TRBJ1-1; TRBD1 was called by the table and not checked on the DNA. TRBV21-1 is a known pseudogene. The specimen sequenced was peripheral blood. The clonotype was recovered from a woman aged 25 to 45 who had recovered from COVID-19. DNA of the CDR3: TGTGCCAGCAGCAAATTTGCAGGGGGCGTTTGGAACACTGAAGCTTTCTTT. Translation: CASSKFAGGVWNTEAFF.